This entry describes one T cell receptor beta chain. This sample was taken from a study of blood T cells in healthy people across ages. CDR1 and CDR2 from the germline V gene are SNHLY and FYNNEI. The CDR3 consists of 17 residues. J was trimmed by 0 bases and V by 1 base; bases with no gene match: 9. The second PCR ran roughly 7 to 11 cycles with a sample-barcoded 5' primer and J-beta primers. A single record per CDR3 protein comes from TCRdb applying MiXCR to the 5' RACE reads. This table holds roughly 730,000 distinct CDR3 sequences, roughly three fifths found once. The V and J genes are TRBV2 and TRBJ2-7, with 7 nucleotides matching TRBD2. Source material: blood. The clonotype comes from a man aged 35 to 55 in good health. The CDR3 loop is CASSEVLGLLSSYEQYF. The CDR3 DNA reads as TGTGCCAGCAGTGAAGTTTTGGGACTACTGAGCTCCTACGAGCAGTACTTC.